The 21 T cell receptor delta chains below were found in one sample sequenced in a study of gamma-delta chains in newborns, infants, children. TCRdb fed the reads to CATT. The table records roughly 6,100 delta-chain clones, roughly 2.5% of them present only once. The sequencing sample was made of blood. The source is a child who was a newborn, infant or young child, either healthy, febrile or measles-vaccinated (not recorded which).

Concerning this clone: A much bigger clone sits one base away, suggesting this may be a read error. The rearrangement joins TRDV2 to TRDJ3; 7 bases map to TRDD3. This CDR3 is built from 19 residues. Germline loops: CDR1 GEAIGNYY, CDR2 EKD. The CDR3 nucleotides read TGTGCCTGTGACACGGCCTCTGGGGGTAGCTCCTGGTACACCCGACAGATGTTTTTC. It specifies CACDTASGGSSWYTRQMFF.

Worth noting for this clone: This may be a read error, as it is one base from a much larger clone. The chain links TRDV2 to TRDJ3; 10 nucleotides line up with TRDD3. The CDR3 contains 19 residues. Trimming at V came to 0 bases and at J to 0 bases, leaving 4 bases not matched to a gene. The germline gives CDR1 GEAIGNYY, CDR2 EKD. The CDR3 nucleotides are TGTGCCTGTGACACCTGGGGGATACACCTCTCCTGGGACACCCGACAGATGTTTTTC. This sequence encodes CACDTWGIHLSWDTRQMFF.

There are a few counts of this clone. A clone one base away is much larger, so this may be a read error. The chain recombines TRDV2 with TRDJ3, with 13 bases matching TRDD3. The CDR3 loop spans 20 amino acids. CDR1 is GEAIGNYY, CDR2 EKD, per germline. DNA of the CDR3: TGTGCCCGTGACAACGTACTGGGGGATACGCCCTCCTGGGACACCCGACAGATGTTTTTC. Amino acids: CARDNVLGDTPSWDTRQMFF.

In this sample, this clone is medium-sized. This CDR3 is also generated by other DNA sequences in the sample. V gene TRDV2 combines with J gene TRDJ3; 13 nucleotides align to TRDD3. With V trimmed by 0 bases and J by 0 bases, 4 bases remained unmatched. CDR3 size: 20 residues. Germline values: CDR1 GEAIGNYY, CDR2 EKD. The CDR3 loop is CACDTLLGDTSSWDTRQMFF. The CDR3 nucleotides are TGTGCCTGTGACACCTTACTGGGGGATACGAGCTCCTGGGACACCCGACAGATGTTTTTC.

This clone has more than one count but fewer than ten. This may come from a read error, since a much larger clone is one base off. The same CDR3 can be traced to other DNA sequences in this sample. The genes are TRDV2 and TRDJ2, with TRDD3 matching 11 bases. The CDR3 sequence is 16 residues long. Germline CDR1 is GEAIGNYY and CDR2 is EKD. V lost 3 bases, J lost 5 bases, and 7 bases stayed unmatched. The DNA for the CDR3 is TGTGCCTGTGACGGGATGGGGGATACGCAAACAGCACAACTCTTCTTT. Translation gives CACDGMGDTQTAQLFF.

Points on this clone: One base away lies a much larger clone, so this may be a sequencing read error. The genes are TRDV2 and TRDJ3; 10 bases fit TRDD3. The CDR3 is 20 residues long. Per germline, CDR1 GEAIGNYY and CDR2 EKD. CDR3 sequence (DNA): TGTGCCTGTGACACCGGGGGATACGGGGGAAGCTCCCGGGACACCCGACAGATGTTTTTC. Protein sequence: CACDTGGYGGSSRDTRQMFF.

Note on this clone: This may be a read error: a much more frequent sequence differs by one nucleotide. Here the CDR3 reads CACDTLLGDISWDTRQMFF. CDR3 DNA sequence: TGTGCCTGTGACACCTTACTGGGGGATATCTCCTGGGACACCCGACAGATGTTTTTC. The chain carries TRDV2 and TRDJ3; 11 bases are shared with TRDD3. Germline V lookup: CDR1 GEAIGNYY, CDR2 EKD. Trimming removed 0 bases from V and 0 bases from J; junction bases left unmatched: 3. The CDR3 totals 19 residues.

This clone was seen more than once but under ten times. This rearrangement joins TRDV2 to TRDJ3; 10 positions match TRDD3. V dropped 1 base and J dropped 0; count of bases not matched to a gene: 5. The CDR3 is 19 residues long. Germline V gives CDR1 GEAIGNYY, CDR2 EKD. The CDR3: CACDTGGYMNSWDTRQMFF. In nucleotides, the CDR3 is TGTGCCTGTGACACTGGGGGATACATGAACTCCTGGGACACCCGACAGATGTTTTTC.

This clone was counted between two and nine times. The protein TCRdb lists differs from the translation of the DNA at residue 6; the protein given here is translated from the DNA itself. The CDR3: CACDPPGSGEALTAQLFF. The CDR3 nucleotides are TGTGCCTGTGATCCCCCGGGATCTGGGGAGGCTTTGACAGCACAACTCTTCTTT. The V and J genes are TRDV2 and TRDJ2, with D possibly matching TRDD3 (6 bases). Trimming cost V 4 bases and J 0 bases, with 20 bases left between them. CDR1 is GEAIGNYY and CDR2 is EKD in the germline V gene. The length of the CDR3 is 18 residues.

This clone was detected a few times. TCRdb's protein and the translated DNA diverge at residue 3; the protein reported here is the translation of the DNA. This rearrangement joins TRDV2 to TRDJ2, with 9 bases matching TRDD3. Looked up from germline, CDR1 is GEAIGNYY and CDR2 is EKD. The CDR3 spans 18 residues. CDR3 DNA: TGTGCCTATGACAAAGTACTGGGGGAAAAAGCTTTGACAGCACAACTCTTCTTT. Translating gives CAYDKVLGEKALTAQLFF.

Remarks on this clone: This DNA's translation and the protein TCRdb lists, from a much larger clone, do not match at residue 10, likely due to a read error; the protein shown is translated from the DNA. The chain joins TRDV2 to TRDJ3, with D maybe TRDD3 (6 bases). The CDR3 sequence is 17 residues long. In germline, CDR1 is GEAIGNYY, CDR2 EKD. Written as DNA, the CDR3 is TGTGCCTGTGACACGATACTGGGCTCCCGGGACACCCGACAGATGTTTTTC. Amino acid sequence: CACDTILGSRDTRQMFF.

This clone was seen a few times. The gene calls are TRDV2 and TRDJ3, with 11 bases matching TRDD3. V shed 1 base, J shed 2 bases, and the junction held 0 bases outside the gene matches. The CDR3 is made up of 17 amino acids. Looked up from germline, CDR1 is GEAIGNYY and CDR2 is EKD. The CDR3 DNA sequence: TGTGCCTGTGACACTGGGGGATACGCCTGGGACACCCGACAGATGTTTTTC. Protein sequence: CACDTGGYAWDTRQMFF.

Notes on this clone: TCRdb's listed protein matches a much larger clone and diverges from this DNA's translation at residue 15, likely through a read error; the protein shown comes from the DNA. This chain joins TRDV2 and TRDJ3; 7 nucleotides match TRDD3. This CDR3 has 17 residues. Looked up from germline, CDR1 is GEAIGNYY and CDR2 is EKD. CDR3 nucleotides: TGTGCCTGTGACACGCTACGGGATACCTGGGACACCCGACAGACGTTTTTC. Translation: CACDTLRDTWDTRQTFF.

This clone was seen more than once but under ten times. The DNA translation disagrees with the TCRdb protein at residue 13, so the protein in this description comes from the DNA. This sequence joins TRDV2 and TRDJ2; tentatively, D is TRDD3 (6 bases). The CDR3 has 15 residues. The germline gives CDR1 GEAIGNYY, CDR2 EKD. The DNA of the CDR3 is TGTGCCTGTGACACAGTGGGGGCCCTGACAGCACAACCCTTCTTT. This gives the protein CACDTVGALTAQPFF.

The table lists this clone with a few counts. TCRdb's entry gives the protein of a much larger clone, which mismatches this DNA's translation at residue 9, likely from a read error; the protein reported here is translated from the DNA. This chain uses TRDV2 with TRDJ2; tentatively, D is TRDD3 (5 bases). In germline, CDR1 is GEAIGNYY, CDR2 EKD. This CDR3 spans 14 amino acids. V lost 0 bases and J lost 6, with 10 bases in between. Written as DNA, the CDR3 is TGTGCCTGTGACACCTGGGGTCTGGCAGCACAACTCTTCTTT. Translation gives CACDTWGLAAQLFF.

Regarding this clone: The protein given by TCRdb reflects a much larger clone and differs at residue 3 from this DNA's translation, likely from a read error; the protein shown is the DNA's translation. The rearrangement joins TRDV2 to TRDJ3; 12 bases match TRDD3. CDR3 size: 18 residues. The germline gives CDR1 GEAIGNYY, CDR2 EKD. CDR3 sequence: CAREGLGDTTWDTRQMFF. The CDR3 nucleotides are TGCGCCCGTGAAGGACTGGGGGATACAACCTGGGACACCCGACAGATGTTTTTC.

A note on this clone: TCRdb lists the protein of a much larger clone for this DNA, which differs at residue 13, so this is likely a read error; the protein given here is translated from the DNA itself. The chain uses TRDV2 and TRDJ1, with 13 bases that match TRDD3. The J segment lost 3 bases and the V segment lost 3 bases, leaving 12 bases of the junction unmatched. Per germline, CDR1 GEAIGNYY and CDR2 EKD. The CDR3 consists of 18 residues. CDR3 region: CACDSLYWGIRDADKLIF. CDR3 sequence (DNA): TGTGCCTGTGACTCCTTGTACTGGGGGATACGAGACGCCGATAAACTCATCTTT.

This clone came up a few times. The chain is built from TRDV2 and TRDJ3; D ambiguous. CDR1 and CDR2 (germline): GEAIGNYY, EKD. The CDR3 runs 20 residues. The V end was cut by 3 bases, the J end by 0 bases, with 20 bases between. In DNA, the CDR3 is TGTGCCTGTGACGCGACCTCGGGAGGGCCACGCTCCTGGGACACCCGACAGATGTTTTTC. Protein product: CACDATSGGPRSWDTRQMFF.

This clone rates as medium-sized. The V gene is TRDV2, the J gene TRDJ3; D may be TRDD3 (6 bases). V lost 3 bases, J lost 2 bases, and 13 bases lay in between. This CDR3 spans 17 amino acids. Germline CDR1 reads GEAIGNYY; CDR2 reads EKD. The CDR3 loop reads CACDGIFGTWDTRQMFF. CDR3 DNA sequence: TGTGCCTGTGACGGGATATTTGGCACCTGGGACACCCGACAGATGTTTTTC.

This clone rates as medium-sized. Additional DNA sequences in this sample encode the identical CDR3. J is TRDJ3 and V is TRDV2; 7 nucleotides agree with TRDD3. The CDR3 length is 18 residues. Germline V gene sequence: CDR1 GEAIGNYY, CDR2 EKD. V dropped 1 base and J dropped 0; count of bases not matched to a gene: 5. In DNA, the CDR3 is TGTGCCTGTGACACGGCGGGATACAGCTCCTGGGACACCCGACAGATGTTTTTC. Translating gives CACDTAGYSSWDTRQMFF.

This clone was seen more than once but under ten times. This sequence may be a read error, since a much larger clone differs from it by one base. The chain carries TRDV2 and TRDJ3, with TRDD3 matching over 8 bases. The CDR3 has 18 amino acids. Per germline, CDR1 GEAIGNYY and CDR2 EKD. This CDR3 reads CACDSSWGTSRDTRQMFF. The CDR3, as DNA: TGTGCCTGTGACTCGAGCTGGGGGACCTCCCGGGACACCCGACAGATGTTTTTC.